This T cell receptor beta chain is from a study of shared T cell receptors in the human thymus. The repertoire was sequenced with immunoSEQ multiplex PCR; TCRdb's copy has only in-frame clones and lacks some. The table lists about 660,000 clones, more than 75% of them singletons. The CDR3 extends over 13 amino acids. CDR1 and CDR2 (germline): MDHEN, SYDVKM. V lost 6 bases to trimming and J lost 9 bases, with 17 bases between them. In addition, the sample was reused for a study of human thymus T cells. From that study: Healthy Finnish infants undergoing corrective surgery for congenital heart defects were the donors. The source of the thymus tissue was resections taken during corrective heart surgery. Thymic and blood repertoires showed apparently biased V and J gene usage. Unrelated individuals had highly overlapping thymic repertoires, as reported in related research.

The rearrangement uses TRBV28 and TRBJ1-2; the D is unclear. Source material: thymocytes. The sequence came from a boy in the first two years of life with a congenital heart defect. In DNA form, the CDR3 reads TGTGCCAGCAGCTCCTGGCGGGTAATAAGCTACACCTTC. This codes for CASSSWRVISYTF.